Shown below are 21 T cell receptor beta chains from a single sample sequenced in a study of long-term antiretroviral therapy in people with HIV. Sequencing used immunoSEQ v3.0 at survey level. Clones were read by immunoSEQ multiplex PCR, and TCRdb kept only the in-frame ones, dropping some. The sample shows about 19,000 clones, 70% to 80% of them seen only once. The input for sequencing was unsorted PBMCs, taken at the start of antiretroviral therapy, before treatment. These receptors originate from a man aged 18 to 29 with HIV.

The chain's CDR3 is CASSPSVLASGIHEQFF. Here the CDR3 DNA reads TGTGCCAGCTCACCTTCGGTGTTGGCTAGCGGGATCCATGAGCAGTTCTTC. The chain uses TRBV18 and TRBJ2-1; 9 nucleotides line up with TRBD2. V trimming: 3 bases; J trimming: 8 bases; junction bases outside the gene matches: 14. Looked up from germline, CDR1 is KGHSH and CDR2 is LQKENI. This CDR3 has 17 residues.

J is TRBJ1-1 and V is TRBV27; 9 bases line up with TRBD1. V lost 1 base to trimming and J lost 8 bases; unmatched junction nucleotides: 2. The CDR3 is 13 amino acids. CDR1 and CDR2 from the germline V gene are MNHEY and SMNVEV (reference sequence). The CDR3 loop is CASSLYGTGEAFF. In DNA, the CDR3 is TGTGCCAGCAGTTTATATGGGACAGGGGAAGCTTTCTTT.

DNA for the CDR3: TGCGCCAGCAGCTTGGTCTTCCGGGGGGCCTACAATGAGCAGTTCTTC. Residues: CASSLVFRGAYNEQFF. The chain recombines TRBV5-1 with TRBJ2-1; 7 bases align to TRBD2. From germline, CDR1 is SGHRS and CDR2 YFSETQ. J was trimmed by 2 bases and V by 0 bases; bases with no gene match: 5. The CDR3 has 16 amino acids. Based on the CDR3 plus reference TRBV5-1 and TRBJ2-1, the full variable domain is KAGVTQTPRYLIKTRGQQVTLSCSPISGHRSVSWYQQTPGQGLQFLFEYFSETQRNKGNFPGRFSGRQFSNSRSEMNVSTLELGDSALYLCASSLVFRGAYNEQFFGPGTRLTVL.

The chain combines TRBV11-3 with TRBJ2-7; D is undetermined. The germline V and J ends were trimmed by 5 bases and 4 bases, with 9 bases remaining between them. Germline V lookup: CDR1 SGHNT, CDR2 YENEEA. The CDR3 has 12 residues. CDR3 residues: CASSKTGYEQYF. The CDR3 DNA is TGTGCCAGCAGCAAGACTGGTTACGAGCAGTACTTC.

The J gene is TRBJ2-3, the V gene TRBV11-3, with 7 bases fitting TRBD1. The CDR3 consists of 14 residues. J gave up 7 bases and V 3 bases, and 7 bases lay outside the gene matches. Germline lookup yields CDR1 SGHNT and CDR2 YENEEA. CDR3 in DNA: TGTGCCAGCAGCTTGGATTCGACAGGGAATACGCAGTATTTT. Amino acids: CASSLDSTGNTQYF.

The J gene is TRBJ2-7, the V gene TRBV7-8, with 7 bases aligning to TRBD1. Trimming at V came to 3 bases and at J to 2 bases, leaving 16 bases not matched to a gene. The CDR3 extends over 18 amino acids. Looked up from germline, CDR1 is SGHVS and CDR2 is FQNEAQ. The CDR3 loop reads CASSLTGRRDRIAYEQYF. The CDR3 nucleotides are TGTGCCAGCAGCTTGACAGGGCGACGGGACCGCATAGCCTACGAGCAGTACTTC.

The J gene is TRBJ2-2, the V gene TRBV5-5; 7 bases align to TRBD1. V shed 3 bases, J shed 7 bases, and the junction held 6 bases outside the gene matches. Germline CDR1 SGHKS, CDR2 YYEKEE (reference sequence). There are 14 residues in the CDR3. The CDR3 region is CASSSGQVFGELFF. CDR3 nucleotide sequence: TGTGCCAGCAGCTCCGGACAGGTCTTCGGGGAGCTGTTTTTT.

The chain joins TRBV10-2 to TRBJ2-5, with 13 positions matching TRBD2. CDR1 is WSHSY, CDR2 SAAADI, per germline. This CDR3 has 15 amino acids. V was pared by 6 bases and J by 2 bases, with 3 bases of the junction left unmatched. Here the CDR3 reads CASRRTSGSQETQYF. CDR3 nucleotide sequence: TGCGCCAGCAGGAGGACTAGCGGGAGTCAAGAGACCCAGTACTTC.

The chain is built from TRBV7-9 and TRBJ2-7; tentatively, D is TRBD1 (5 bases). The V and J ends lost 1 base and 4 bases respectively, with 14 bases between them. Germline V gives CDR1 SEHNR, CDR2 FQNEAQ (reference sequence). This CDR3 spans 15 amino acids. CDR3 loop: CASSLGQGPLYEQYF. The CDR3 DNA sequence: TGTGCCAGCAGCTTAGGCCAGGGCCCCTTGTACGAGCAGTACTTC.

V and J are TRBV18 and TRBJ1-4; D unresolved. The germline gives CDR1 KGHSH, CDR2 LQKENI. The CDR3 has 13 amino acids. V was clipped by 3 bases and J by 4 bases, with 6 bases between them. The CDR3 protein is CASSPGINEKLFF. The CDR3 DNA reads TGTGCCAGCTCACCGGGGATTAATGAAAAACTGTTTTTT.

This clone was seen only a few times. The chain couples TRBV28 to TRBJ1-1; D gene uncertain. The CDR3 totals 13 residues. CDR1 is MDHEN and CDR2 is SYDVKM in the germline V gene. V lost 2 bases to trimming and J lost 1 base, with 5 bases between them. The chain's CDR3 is CASSLRGNTEAFF. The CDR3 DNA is TGTGCCAGCAGTTTAAGAGGGAACACTGAAGCTTTCTTT.

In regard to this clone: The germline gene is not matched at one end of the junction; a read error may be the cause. This chain's CDR3 is CASSLARSASGKQETQYF. The CDR3 nucleotides are TGTGCTAGCAGCTTAGCACGTAGTGCTAGCGGGAAACAAGAGACCCAGTACTTC. The rearrangement links TRBV7-7 to TRBJ2-5, with 9 bases that match TRBD2. This CDR3 has 18 residues. Germline V gives CDR1 SSHAT, CDR2 FNYEAQ (reference sequence).

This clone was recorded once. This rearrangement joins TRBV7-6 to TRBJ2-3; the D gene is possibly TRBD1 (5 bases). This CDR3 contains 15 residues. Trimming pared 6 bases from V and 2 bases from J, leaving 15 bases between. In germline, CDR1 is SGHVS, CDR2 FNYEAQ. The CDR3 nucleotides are TGTGCCAGCAGTCTTGATGACAGTAACACAGATACGCAGTATTTT. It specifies CASSLDDSNTDTQYF. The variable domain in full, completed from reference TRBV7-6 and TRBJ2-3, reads GAGVSQSPRYKVTKRGQDVALRCDPISGHVSLYWYRQALGQGPEFLTYFNYEAQQDKSGLPNDRFSAERPEGSISTLTIQRTEQRDSAMYRCASSLDDSNTDTQYFGPGTRLTVL.

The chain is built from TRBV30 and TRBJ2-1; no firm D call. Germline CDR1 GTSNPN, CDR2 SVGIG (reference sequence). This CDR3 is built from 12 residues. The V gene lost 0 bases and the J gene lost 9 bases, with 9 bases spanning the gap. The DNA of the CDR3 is TGTGCCTGGAGTGTAGGCCTCGTTGAGCAGTTCTTC. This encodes CAWSVGLVEQFF.

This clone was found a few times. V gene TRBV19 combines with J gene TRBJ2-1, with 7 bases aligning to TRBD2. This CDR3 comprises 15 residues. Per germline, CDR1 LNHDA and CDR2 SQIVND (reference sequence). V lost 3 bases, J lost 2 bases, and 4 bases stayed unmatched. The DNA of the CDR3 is TGTGCCAGTAGTATTGGCGGGAGTCCCTACAATGAGCAGTTCTTC. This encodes CASSIGGSPYNEQFF. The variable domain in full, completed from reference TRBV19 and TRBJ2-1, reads DGGITQSPKYLFRKEGQNVTLSCEQNLNHDAMYWYRQDPGQGLRLIYYSQIVNDFQKGDIAEGYSVSREKKESFPLTVTSAQKNPTAFYLCASSIGGSPYNEQFFGPGTRLTVL.

The CDR3 DNA is TGTGCCAGCAGTGAAGGCGAGGGGGGCACTGAAGCTTTCTTT. It codes for CASSEGEGGTEAFF. The J gene is TRBJ1-1, the V gene TRBV6-1; D is perhaps TRBD1 (6 bases). This CDR3 has 14 amino acids. V was shortened by 1 base and J by 4 bases, with 10 bases between the two germline ends. From germline, CDR1 is MNHNS and CDR2 SASEGT.

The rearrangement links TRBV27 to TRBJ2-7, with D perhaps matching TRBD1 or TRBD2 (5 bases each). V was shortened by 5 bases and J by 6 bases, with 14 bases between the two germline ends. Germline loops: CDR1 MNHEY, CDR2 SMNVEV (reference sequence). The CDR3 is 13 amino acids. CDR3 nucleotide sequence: TGTGCCAGCAGTCTTTCGGGGCGATCCGAGCAGTACTTC. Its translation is CASSLSGRSEQYF.

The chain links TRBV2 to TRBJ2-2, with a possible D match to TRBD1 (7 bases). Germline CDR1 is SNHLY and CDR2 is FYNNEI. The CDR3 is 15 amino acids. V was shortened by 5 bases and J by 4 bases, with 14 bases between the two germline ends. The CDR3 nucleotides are TGTGCCAGCAGTCCCCGACAGGGAGGCACCGGGGAGCTGTTTTTT. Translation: CASSPRQGGTGELFF.

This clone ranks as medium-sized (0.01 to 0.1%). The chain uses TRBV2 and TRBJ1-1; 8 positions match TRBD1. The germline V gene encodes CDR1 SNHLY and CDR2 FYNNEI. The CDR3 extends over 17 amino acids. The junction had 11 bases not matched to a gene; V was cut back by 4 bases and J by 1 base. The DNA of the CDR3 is TGTGCCAGCAGTGTCCCCAGGGGGCGGACAACGAACACTGAAGCTTTCTTT. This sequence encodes CASSVPRGRTTNTEAFF.

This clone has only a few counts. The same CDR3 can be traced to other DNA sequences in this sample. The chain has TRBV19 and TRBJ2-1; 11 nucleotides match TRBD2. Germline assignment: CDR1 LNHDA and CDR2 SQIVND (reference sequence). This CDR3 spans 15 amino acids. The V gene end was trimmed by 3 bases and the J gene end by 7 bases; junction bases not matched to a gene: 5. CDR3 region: CASSILAGGLNEQFF. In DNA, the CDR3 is TGTGCCAGTAGTATCCTAGCGGGAGGTCTGAATGAGCAGTTCTTC.

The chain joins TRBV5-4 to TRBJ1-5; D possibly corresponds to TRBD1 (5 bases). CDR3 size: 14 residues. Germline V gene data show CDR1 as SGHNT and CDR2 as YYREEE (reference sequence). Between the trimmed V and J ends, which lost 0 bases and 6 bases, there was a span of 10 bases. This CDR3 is CASSLAGEGQPQHF. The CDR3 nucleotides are TGTGCCAGCAGCTTGGCGGGGGAAGGTCAGCCCCAGCATTTT.